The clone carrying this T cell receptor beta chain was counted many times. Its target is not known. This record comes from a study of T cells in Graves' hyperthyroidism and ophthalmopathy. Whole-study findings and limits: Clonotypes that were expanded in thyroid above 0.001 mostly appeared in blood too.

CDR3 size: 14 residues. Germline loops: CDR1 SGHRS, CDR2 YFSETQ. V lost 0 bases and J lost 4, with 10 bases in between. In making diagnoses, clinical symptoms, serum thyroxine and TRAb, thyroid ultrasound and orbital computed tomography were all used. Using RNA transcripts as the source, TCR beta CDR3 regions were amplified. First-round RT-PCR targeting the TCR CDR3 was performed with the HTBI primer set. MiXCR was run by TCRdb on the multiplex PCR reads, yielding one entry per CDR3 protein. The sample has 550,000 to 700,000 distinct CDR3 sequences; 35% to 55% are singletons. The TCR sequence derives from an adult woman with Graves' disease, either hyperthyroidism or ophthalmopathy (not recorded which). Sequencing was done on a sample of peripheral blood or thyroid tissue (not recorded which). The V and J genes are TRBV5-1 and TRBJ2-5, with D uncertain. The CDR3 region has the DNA TGCGCCAGCAGCTTGGCCAGGCGAGGAGAGACCCAGTACTTC. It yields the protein CASSLARRGETQYF.